Below, one T cell receptor beta chain is given with its context. Its matching antigen is unknown. This CDR3 has 11 residues. V dropped 6 bases and J dropped 8; count of bases not matched to a gene: 6. The germline V gene encodes CDR1 SQVTM and CDR2 ANQGSEA. This entry is derived from a study of blood T cells in healthy people across ages. Alongside a J-beta primer mix, a sample-barcoded 5' primer served in a second PCR lasting roughly 6 to 12 cycles. TCRdb reanalysed the 5' RACE reads using MiXCR and keeps one entry per CDR3 protein. The data show roughly 730,000 distinct CDR3 sequences, roughly 56% seen once. Regarding the study as a whole: Calculation of diversity from one million T cells yielded estimates considered to be underestimates. Older age went with lower TCR beta diversity per million T cells, in a roughly linear way. Strong correlation linked observed beta diversity and percent naive T cells.

PBMCs numbering at least 7 million were isolated per sample. Sequencing was performed on blood. This chain uses TRBV29-1 with TRBJ1-2; TRBD1 matches at 7 bases. This receptor was obtained from a man aged 35 to 55 in good health. The CDR3 here is CSVVGQVGYTF. The CDR3 bases are TGCAGCGTCGTCGGACAGGTCGGCTACACCTTC.